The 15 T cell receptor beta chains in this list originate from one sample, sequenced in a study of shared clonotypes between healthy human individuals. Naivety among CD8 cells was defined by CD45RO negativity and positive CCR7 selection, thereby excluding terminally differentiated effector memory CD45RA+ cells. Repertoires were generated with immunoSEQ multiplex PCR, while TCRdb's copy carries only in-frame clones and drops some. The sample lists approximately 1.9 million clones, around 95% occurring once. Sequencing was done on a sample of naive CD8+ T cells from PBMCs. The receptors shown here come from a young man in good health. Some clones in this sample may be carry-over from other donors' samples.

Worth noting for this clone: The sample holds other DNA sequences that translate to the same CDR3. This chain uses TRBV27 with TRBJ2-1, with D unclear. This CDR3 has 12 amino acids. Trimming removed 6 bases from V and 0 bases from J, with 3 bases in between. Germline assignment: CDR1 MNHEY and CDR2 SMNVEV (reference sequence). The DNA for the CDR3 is TGTGCCAGCAGAGGCTCCTACAATGAGCAGTTCTTC. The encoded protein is CASRGSYNEQFF.

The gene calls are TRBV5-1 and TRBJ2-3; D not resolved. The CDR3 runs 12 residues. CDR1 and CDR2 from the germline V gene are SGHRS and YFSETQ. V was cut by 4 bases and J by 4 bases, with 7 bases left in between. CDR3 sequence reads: CASSGIPDTQYF. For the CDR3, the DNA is TGCGCCAGCAGCGGTATCCCAGATACGCAGTATTTT.

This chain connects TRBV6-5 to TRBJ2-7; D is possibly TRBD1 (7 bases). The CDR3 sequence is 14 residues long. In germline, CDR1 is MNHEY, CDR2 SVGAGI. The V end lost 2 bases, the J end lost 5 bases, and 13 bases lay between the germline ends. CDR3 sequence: CASSYRQGGDEQYF. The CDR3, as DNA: TGTGCCAGCAGTTACCGGCAGGGGGGTGACGAGCAGTACTTC.

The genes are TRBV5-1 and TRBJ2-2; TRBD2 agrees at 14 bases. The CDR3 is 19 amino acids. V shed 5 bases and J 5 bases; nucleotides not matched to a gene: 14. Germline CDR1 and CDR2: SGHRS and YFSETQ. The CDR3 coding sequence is TGCGCCAGCAGATCCTCCGGGACTAGCGGGAGTACTGGGACCGGGGAGCTGTTTTTT. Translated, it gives CASRSSGTSGSTGTGELFF.

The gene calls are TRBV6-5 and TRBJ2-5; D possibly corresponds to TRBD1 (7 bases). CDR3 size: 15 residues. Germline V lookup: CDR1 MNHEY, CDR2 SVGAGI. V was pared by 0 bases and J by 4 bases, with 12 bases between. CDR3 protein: CASSYSGQGGETQYF. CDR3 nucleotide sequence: TGTGCCAGCAGTTACTCAGGGCAGGGGGGAGAGACCCAGTACTTC.

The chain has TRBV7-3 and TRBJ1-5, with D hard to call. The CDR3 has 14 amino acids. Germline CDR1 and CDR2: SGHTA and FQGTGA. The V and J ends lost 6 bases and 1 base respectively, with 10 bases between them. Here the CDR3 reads CASSPSRSNQPQHF. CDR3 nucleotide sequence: TGTGCCAGCAGTCCCTCCAGGAGCAATCAGCCCCAGCATTTT.

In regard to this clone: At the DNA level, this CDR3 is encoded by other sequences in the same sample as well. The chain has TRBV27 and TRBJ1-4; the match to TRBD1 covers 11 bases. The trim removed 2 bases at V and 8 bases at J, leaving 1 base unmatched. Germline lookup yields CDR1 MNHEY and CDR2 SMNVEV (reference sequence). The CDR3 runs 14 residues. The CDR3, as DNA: TGTGCCAGCAGTTTAGGGACAGGGGGAGAAAAACTGTTTTTT. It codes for CASSLGTGGEKLFF.

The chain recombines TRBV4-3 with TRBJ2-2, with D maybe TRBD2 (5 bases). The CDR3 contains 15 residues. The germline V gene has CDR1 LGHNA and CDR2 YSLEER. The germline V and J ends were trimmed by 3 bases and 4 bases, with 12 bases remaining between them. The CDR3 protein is CASSQLLASTGELFF. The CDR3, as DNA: TGCGCCAGCAGCCAGCTCCTAGCAAGCACCGGGGAGCTGTTTTTT.

The CDR3 reads CASNPLWTGNTEAFF. CDR3 nucleotide sequence: TGTGCCAGCAACCCCCTATGGACAGGGAACACTGAAGCTTTCTTT. This chain connects TRBV7-6 to TRBJ1-1; 7 bases fit TRBD1. This CDR3 has 15 amino acids. Trimming removed 7 bases from V and 1 base from J; junction bases left unmatched: 9. Germline V gene sequence: CDR1 SGHVS, CDR2 FNYEAQ. Full variable domain (missing parts from reference TRBV7-6 and TRBJ1-1): GAGVSQSPRYKVTKRGQDVALRCDPISGHVSLYWYRQALGQGPEFLTYFNYEAQQDKSGLPNDRFSAERPEGSISTLTIQRTEQRDSAMYRCASNPLWTGNTEAFFGQGTRLTVV.

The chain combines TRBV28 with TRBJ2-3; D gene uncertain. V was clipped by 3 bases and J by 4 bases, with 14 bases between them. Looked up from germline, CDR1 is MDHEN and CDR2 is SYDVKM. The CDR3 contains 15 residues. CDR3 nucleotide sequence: TGTGCCAGCAGTTTTAGGGTTGGGGATGCAGATACGCAGTATTTT. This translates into CASSFRVGDADTQYF.

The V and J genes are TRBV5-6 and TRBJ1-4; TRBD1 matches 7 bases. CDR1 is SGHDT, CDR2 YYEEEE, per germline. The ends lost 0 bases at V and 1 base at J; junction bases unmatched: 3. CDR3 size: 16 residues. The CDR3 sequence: CASSLVTGETNEKLFF. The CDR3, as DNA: TGTGCCAGCAGCTTGGTCACAGGGGAAACTAATGAAAAACTGTTTTTT.

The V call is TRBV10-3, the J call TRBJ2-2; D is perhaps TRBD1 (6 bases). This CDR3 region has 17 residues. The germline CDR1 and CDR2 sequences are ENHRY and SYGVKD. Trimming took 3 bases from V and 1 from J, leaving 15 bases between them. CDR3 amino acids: CAISDHPRGGNTGELFF. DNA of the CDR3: TGTGCCATCAGTGACCACCCCCGAGGGGGGAACACCGGGGAGCTGTTTTTT.

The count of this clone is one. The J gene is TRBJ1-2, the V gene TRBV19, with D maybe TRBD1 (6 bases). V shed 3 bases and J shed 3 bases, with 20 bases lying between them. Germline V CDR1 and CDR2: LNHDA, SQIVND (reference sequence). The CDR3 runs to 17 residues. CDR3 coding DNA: TGTGCCAGTAGTATCGGGCAGGGGCGAGGCCTCGACTATGGCTACACCTTC. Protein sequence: CASSIGQGRGLDYGYTF.

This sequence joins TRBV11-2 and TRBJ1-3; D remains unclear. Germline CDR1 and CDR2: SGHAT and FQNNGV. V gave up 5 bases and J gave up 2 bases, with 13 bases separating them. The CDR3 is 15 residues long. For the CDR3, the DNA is TGTGCCAGCAGCCCCTTGGGGAGGGCTGGAAACACCATATATTTT. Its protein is CASSPLGRAGNTIYF.

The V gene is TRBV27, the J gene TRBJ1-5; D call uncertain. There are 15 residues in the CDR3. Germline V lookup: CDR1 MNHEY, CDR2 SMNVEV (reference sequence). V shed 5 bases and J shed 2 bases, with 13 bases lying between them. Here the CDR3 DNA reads TGTGCCAGCAGTGCAGGACCCTCAGGCAATCAGCCCCAGCATTTT. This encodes CASSAGPSGNQPQHF.